One sample yielded the 29 T cell receptor beta chains listed below, sequenced in a study of response to subunit inactivated influenza vaccine. Each CDR3 protein is one row after TCRdb ran MiXCR on the RT-PCR reads. The sample lists about 780,000 distinct CDR3 sequences, under 20% seen once, with under 13% in the top ten. This specimen consisted of PBMCs from blood, obtained about 5 days after vaccination. Every receptor here comes from a man aged 50-60 years who received an inactivated influenza vaccine.

This chain connects TRBV27 to TRBJ1-6; no definite D call. The length of the CDR3 is 16 residues. The V gene lost 3 bases and the J gene lost 0 bases, with 9 bases spanning the gap. CDR1 and CDR2 (germline): MNHEY, SMNVEV (reference sequence). In DNA form, the CDR3 reads TGTGCCAGCAGTTTCGGAGAGAGCTCCTATAATTCACCCCTCCACTTT. It encodes CASSFGESSYNSPLHF.

Ten or more counts support this clonotype. The chain employs TRBV10-1 and TRBJ2-3; TRBD1 or TRBD2 may be the D gene (6 bases each). Germline assignment: CDR1 WNHNN and CDR2 SYGVQD (reference sequence). There are 14 residues in the CDR3. Trimming shortened V by 6 bases and J by 1 base, and 11 bases separated the two germline ends. The CDR3 sequence: CASSGGAGTDTQYF. The CDR3 DNA sequence: TGCGCCAGCAGCGGGGGCGCGGGCACAGATACGCAGTATTTT.

The chain joins TRBV12-3 or TRBV12-4 to TRBJ1-2; D gene ambiguous. Trimming removed 5 bases from V and 4 bases from J, with 11 bases in between. This CDR3 contains 13 residues. As DNA, the CDR3 is TGTGCCAGCAGTCCGACGAGCCTCTATGGCTACACCTTC. Protein sequence: CASSPTSLYGYTF.

This sequence joins TRBV10-3 and TRBJ2-1, with TRBD2 matching over 14 bases. V was pared by 5 bases and J by 4 bases, with 22 bases of the junction left unmatched. There are 22 residues in the CDR3. Germline CDR1 is ENHRY and CDR2 is SYGVKD. In DNA, the CDR3 is TGTGCCATCAGTCCGTTGTCTCGTACCGGGACTAGCGGGAGACTACGTTACAATGAGCAGTTCTTC. Its protein is CAISPLSRTGTSGRLRYNEQFF.

This clonotype was detected only a few times. The genes are TRBV7-9 and TRBJ1-1; perhaps TRBD1 as D (5 bases). Deletions cut 1 base from V and 3 bases from J, with 18 bases between. There are 17 residues in the CDR3. In germline, CDR1 is SEHNR, CDR2 FQNEAQ (reference sequence). CDR3 residues: CASSLGGTRRRDTEAFF. CDR3 DNA: TGTGCCAGCAGCTTAGGAGGGACCCGGCGGAGGGACACTGAAGCTTTCTTT.

This clonotype has only a few counts. This chain uses TRBV20-1 with TRBJ2-3, with 7 nucleotides matching TRBD1. The trim removed 2 bases at V and 2 bases at J, leaving 7 bases unmatched. The CDR3 contains 15 residues. Germline CDR1 is DFQATT and CDR2 is SNEGSKA (reference sequence). The DNA of the CDR3 is TGCAGTGCTAGAAATTGGGACAGAATCACAGATACGCAGTATTTT. Amino acids: CSARNWDRITDTQYF.

This clonotype appeared a few times. The rearrangement joins TRBV6-5 to TRBJ2-5; TRBD1 agrees at 7 bases. The CDR3 is 16 residues long. Trimming cost V 2 bases and J 1 base; bases outside gene matches: 7. Germline V CDR1 and CDR2: MNHEY, SVGAGI. The CDR3 DNA is TGTGCCAGCAGTTACCTCCCGGACAGGTCCCAAGAGACCCAGTACTTC. Protein sequence: CASSYLPDRSQETQYF.

This clonotype was counted only a few times. The gene calls are TRBV12-3 or TRBV12-4 and TRBJ2-3; TRBD2 matches at 8 bases. This CDR3 comprises 17 residues. The V segment lost 0 bases and the J segment 3 bases; nucleotides outside the gene matches: 8. The CDR3 protein is CASSLAGWRLATDTQYF. The CDR3, as DNA: TGTGCCAGCAGTTTAGCGGGTTGGAGACTAGCGACAGATACGCAGTATTTT.

This clonotype has just a few counts. The genes are TRBV6-2 or TRBV6-3 and TRBJ2-7; the D is unclear. Between the trimmed V and J ends, which lost 0 bases and 5 bases, there was a span of 14 bases. CDR1 and CDR2 from the germline V gene are MNHEY and SVGEGT. The CDR3 is made up of 15 amino acids. The CDR3 protein is CASSYSPLSLDEQYF. The CDR3 nucleotides are TGTGCCAGCAGTTACTCCCCGTTGTCATTGGACGAGCAGTACTTC.

This clonotype turned up a few times. The chain joins TRBV20-1 to TRBJ2-1; D is ambiguous. Germline CDR1 DFQATT, CDR2 SNEGSKA (reference sequence). Trimming removed 5 bases from V and 7 bases from J, with 9 bases in between. This CDR3 comprises 11 residues. In DNA form, the CDR3 reads TGCAGTGCTGAGCTTGGGAATGAGCAGTTCTTC. Encoded protein: CSAELGNEQFF.

This sequence joins TRBV6-1 and TRBJ2-7; 9 bases fit TRBD1. V was pared by 6 bases and J by 2 bases, with 8 bases of the junction left unmatched. Germline V gene data show CDR1 as MNHNS and CDR2 as SASEGT. There are 15 residues in the CDR3. The CDR3 DNA is TGTGCCAGCAGAATAGACAGGGGGGAAACCTACGAGCAGTACTTC. Protein product: CASRIDRGETYEQYF.

This clonotype has a count of ten or more. In DNA form, the CDR3 reads TGTGCCAGCAGTACGGGACAGGGTCTTAACGAGCAGTACTTC. It specifies CASSTGQGLNEQYF. The chain uses TRBV12-3 or TRBV12-4 and TRBJ2-7, with 9 positions matching TRBD1. The CDR3 is made up of 14 amino acids. J lost 5 bases, V lost 5 bases, and 7 bases had no gene match.

V and J are TRBV9 and TRBJ2-7, with 12 bases aligning to TRBD2. Germline loops: CDR1 SGDLS, CDR2 YYNGEE. V lost 4 bases to trimming and J lost 2 bases; unmatched junction nucleotides: 7. There are 16 residues in the CDR3. The CDR3 reads CASSPLSSGGAYEQYF. Here the CDR3 DNA reads TGTGCCAGCAGCCCCCTCTCTAGCGGGGGGGCCTACGAGCAGTACTTC.

This clonotype has only a few counts. The chain combines TRBV11-1 with TRBJ2-7; possible D gene TRBD1, 6 bases. This CDR3 region has 13 residues. The ends were cut back, 5 bases at V and 3 bases at J, with 11 bases in the middle. CDR1 SGHAT and CDR2 FQDESV come from the germline V gene (reference sequence). The CDR3 region has the DNA TGTGCCAGCAGCCCAGACAGGTTCTACGAGCAGTACTTC. It is translated as CASSPDRFYEQYF. The full variable domain, completed using reference TRBV11-1 and TRBJ2-7, is EAEVAQSPRYKITEKSQAVAFWCDPISGHATLYWYRQILGQGPELLVQFQDESVVDDSQLPKDRFSAERLKGVDSTLKIQPAELGDSAMYLCASSPDRFYEQYFGPGTRLTVT.

V gene TRBV6-1 combines with J gene TRBJ1-1; D is possibly TRBD1 (5 bases). Trimming cost V 7 bases and J 3 bases, with 12 bases left between them. Germline CDR1 is MNHNS and CDR2 is SASEGT. This CDR3 comprises 13 residues. The CDR3 nucleotides are TGTGCCAGCAACCCCGGGGCTTACACTGAAGCTTTCTTT. Translated: CASNPGAYTEAFF.

This sequence joins TRBV15 and TRBJ2-1; tentatively, D is TRBD2 (6 bases). The CDR3 has 16 residues. V lost 0 bases and J lost 5, with 14 bases in between. CDR1 LNHNV and CDR2 YYDKDF come from the germline V gene (reference sequence). The CDR3 here is CATSRDGMGRHNEQFF. CDR3 sequence (DNA): TGTGCCACCAGCAGAGACGGAATGGGGAGGCACAATGAGCAGTTCTTC.

The chain employs TRBV12-3 or TRBV12-4 and TRBJ2-7; 7 bases fit TRBD1. V gave up 4 bases and J gave up 2 bases; unmatched junction bases: 11. This CDR3 is 16 amino acids long. CDR3 sequence: CASSSPRQGTPYEQYF. CDR3 bases: TGTGCCAGCAGTTCCCCTCGACAGGGTACCCCCTACGAGCAGTACTTC.

In nucleotides, the CDR3 is TGCAGTGCTATACAGGGGGCTAGGAGAGAGACCCAGTACTTC. Translated, it gives CSAIQGARRETQYF. This chain connects TRBV20-1 to TRBJ2-5, with 9 bases identical to TRBD1. Trimming cost V 4 bases and J 4 bases; bases outside gene matches: 7. CDR1 and CDR2 (germline): DFQATT, SNEGSKA (reference sequence). This CDR3 comprises 14 residues.

This clonotype was observed a handful of times. V and J are TRBV12-3 or TRBV12-4 and TRBJ2-3, with TRBD2 matching over 8 bases. Unmatched junction bases numbered 10, after V lost 6 bases and J lost 5 bases. The CDR3 has 15 amino acids. The CDR3 nucleotides read TGTGCCAGCAGATTAACTAGCGGAGTGAGAGATACGCAGTATTTT. Encoded protein: CASRLTSGVRDTQYF.

This chain uses TRBV5-1 with TRBJ2-1, with TRBD2 matching 8 bases. The CDR3 covers 15 residues. V was pared by 4 bases and J by 2 bases, with 5 bases of the junction left unmatched. Looked up from germline, CDR1 is SGHRS and CDR2 is YFSETQ. This CDR3 is CASSRGTRAYNEQFF. The CDR3 DNA is TGCGCCAGCAGCCGGGGGACTAGAGCCTACAATGAGCAGTTCTTC.

This clonotype was seen ten or more times. The chain joins TRBV20-1 to TRBJ1-3, with unresolved D. V was shortened by 1 base and J by 2 bases, with 3 bases between the two germline ends. CDR3 length: 12 residues. CDR1 and CDR2 from the germline V gene are DFQATT and SNEGSKA (reference sequence). CDR3 nucleotides: TGCAGTGCTAGAGGGGCTGGAAACACCATATATTTT. Amino acid sequence: CSARGAGNTIYF.

CDR3 in DNA: TGTGCCATCAAACTAGCGGGGGAGCAGTACTTC. This sequence encodes CAIKLAGEQYF. J is TRBJ2-7 and V is TRBV12-3 or TRBV12-4; 10 bases match TRBD2. CDR3 length: 11 residues. The V gene end was trimmed by 10 bases and the J gene end by 7 bases; junction bases not matched to a gene: 4.

This clonotype showed up just a few times. The chain joins TRBV5-6 to TRBJ1-1; weak D call: TRBD1 (6 bases). The germline V gene encodes CDR1 SGHDT and CDR2 YYEEEE. Trimming left V 2 bases short and J 6 bases short, with 14 bases between. The CDR3 spans 14 residues. This chain's CDR3 is CASSFQGPLPEAFF. DNA of the CDR3: TGTGCCAGCAGCTTCCAGGGGCCCCTCCCTGAAGCTTTCTTT.

The chain uses TRBV10-3 and TRBJ2-7; possibly TRBD1 for D (6 bases). Trimming pared 5 bases from V and 6 bases from J, leaving 14 bases between. The CDR3 totals 13 residues. Looked up from germline, CDR1 is ENHRY and CDR2 is SYGVKD. The CDR3 reads CAISPAGVGEQYF. CDR3 coding DNA: TGTGCCATCAGTCCTGCAGGGGTTGGCGAGCAGTACTTC.

This chain uses TRBV5-1 with TRBJ2-2, with D tentatively TRBD1 or TRBD2 (5 bases each). CDR3 size: 16 residues. The ends were cut back, 4 bases at V and 6 bases at J, with 19 bases in the middle. Per germline, CDR1 SGHRS and CDR2 YFSETQ. The chain's CDR3 is CASSLRGGGRSGELFF. The CDR3 DNA is TGCGCCAGCAGCCTCCGGGGCGGAGGAAGGTCCGGGGAGCTGTTTTTT. Full variable domain (outside the CDR3, taken from reference TRBV5-1 and TRBJ2-2): KAGVTQTPRYLIKTRGQQVTLSCSPISGHRSVSWYQQTPGQGLQFLFEYFSETQRNKGNFPGRFSGRQFSNSRSEMNVSTLELGDSALYLCASSLRGGGRSGELFFGEGSRLTVL.

This clonotype was picked up a small number of times. V gene TRBV7-2 combines with J gene TRBJ2-6, with unresolved D. Trimming cost V 3 bases and J 0 bases, with 12 bases left between them. This CDR3 has 17 residues. CDR1 is SGHTA, CDR2 FQGNSA, per germline. The CDR3 bases are TGTGCCAGCAGCTTCAGCCAGTCGTACTCTGGGGCCAACGTCCTGACTTTC. Its translation is CASSFSQSYSGANVLTF.

In this sample, this clonotype turned up a few times. The chain employs TRBV5-1 and TRBJ2-7, with TRBD1 matching over 9 bases. Germline CDR1 reads SGHRS; CDR2 reads YFSETQ. The CDR3 totals 15 residues. Trimming at V came to 4 bases and at J to 5 bases, leaving 10 bases not matched to a gene. CDR3 loop: CASSPGGGQGDEQYF. CDR3 nucleotides: TGCGCCAGCAGCCCAGGAGGGGGACAGGGAGACGAGCAGTACTTC.

This clonotype was seen ten or more times. The chain has TRBV5-1 and TRBJ2-7; D unresolved. Deletions cut 0 bases from V and 4 bases from J, with 8 bases between. The CDR3 is 13 residues long. Germline V gene lookup returns CDR1 SGHRS and CDR2 YFSETQ. CDR3 DNA: TGCGCCAGCAGCTTGGTGATAGGTTACGAGCAGTACTTC. It encodes CASSLVIGYEQYF.

J is TRBJ2-1 and V is TRBV4-2, with 10 bases matching TRBD1. The ends lost 4 bases at V and 6 bases at J; junction bases unmatched: 12. Germline CDR1 and CDR2: LGHNA and YNFKEQ. The CDR3 totals 17 residues. CDR3 region: CASSPTGTGVLGNEQFF. CDR3 nucleotides: TGTGCCAGCAGCCCCACCGGGACAGGGGTCCTAGGCAATGAGCAGTTCTTC.